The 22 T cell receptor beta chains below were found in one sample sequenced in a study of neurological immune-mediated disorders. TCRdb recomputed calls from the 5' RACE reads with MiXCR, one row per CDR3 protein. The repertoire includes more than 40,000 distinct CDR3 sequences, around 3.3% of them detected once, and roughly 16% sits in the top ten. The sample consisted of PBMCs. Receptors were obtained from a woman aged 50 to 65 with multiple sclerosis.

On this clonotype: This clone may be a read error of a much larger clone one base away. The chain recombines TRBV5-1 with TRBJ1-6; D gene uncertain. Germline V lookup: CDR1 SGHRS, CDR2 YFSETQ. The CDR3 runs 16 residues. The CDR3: CASSLAARVGNSPLNF. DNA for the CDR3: TGCGCCAGCAGCTTGGCCGCTCGGGTTGGGAATTCACCCCTCAACTTT.

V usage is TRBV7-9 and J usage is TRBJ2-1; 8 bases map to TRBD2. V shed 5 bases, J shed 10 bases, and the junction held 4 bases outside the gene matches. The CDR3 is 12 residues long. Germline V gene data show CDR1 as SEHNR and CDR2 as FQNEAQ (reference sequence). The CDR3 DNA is TGTGCCAGCAGCCAGCGGGGGACAGAGCAGTTCTTC. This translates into CASSQRGTEQFF. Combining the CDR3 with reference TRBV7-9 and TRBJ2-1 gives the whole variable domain DTGVSQNPRHKITKRGQNVTFRCDPISEHNRLYWYRQTLGQGPEFLTYFQNEAQLEKSRLLSDRFSAERPKGSFSTLEIQRTEQGDSAMYLCASSQRGTEQFFGPGTRLTVL.

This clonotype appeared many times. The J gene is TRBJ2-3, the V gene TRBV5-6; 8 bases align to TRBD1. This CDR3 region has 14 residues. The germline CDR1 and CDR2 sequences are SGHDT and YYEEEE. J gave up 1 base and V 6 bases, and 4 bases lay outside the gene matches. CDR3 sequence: CASTRTGRTDTQYF. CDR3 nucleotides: TGTGCCAGCACCCGGACAGGGCGCACAGATACGCAGTATTTT. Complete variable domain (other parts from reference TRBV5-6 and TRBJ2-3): DAGVTQSPTHLIKTRGQQVTLRCSPKSGHDTVSWYQQALGQGPQFIFQYYEEEERQRGNFPDRFSGHQFPNYSSELNVNALLLGDSALYLCASTRTGRTDTQYFGPGTRLTVL.

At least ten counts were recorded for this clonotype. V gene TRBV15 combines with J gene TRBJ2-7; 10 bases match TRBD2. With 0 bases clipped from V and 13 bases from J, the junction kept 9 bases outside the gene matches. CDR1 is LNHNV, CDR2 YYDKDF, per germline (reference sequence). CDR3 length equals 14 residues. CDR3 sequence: CATSRDRLAGVPYF. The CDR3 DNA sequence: TGTGCCACCAGCAGAGATCGGCTAGCGGGAGTCCCCTACTTC.

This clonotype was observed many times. CDR3 DNA: TGTGCCACCAGCACGGACAGGGAGCGCGGCTACACCTTC. Its translation: CATSTDRERGYTF. The rearrangement joins TRBV15 to TRBJ1-2; 8 bases align to TRBD1. The germline gives CDR1 LNHNV, CDR2 YYDKDF (reference sequence). There are 13 residues in the CDR3. The V segment lost 4 bases and the J segment 8 bases; nucleotides outside the gene matches: 6.

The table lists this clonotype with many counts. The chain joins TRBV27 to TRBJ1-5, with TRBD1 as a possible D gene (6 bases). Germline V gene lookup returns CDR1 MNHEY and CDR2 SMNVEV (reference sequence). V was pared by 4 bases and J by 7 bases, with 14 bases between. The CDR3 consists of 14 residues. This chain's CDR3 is CASSSFGGGQPQHF. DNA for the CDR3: TGTGCCAGCAGTTCATTCGGGGGCGGACAGCCCCAGCATTTT.

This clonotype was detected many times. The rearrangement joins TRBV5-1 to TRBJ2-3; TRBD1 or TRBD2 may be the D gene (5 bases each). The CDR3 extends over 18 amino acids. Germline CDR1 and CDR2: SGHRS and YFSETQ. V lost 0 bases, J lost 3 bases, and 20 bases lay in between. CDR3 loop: CASSLASVPGPWTDTQYF. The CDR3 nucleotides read TGCGCCAGCAGCTTGGCCTCGGTCCCGGGACCGTGGACAGATACGCAGTATTTT.

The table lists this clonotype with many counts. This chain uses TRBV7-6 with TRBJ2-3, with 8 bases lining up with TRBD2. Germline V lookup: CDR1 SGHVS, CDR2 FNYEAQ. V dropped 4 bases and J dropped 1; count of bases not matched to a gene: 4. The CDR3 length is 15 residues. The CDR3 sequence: CASSSGLAGTDTQYF. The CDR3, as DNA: TGTGCCAGCAGCTCCGGACTAGCAGGCACAGATACGCAGTATTTT.

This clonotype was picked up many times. The CDR3 DNA sequence: TGTGCCAGCACTCCGGACAGGGGCACAGATACGCAGTATTTT. It is translated as CASTPDRGTDTQYF. The chain uses TRBV12-3 or TRBV12-4 and TRBJ2-3; the match to TRBD1 covers 8 bases. Trimming removed 7 bases from V and 1 base from J; junction bases left unmatched: 4. The CDR3 has 14 residues.

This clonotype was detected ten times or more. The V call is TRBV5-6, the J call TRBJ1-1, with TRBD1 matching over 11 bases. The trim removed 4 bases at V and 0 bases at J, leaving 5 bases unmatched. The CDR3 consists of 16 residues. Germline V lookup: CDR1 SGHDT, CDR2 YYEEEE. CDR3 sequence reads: CASSAGTGGMNTEAFF. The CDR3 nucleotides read TGTGCCAGCAGCGCCGGGACAGGGGGGATGAACACTGAAGCTTTCTTT.

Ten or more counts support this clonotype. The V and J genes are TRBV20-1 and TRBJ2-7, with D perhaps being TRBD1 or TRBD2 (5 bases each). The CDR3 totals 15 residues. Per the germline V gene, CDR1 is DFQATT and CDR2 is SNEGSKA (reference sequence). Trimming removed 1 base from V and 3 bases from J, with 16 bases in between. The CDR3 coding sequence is TGCAGTGCTAGAGGGGGCCAGGACTCCTACTACGAGCAGTACTTC. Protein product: CSARGGQDSYYEQYF.

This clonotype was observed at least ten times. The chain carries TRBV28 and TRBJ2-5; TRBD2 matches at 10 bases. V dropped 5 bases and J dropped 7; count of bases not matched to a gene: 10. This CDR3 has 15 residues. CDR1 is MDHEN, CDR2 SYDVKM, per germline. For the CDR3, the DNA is TGTGCCAGCAGTCCCCACCTAGCGGGAGCAGTGACCCAGTACTTC. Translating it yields CASSPHLAGAVTQYF. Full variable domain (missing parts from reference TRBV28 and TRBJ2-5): DVKVTQSSRYLVKRTGEKVFLECVQDMDHENMFWYRQDPGLGLRLIYFSYDVKMKEKGDIPEGYSVSREKKERFSLILESASTNQTSMYLCASSPHLAGAVTQYFGPGTRLLVL.

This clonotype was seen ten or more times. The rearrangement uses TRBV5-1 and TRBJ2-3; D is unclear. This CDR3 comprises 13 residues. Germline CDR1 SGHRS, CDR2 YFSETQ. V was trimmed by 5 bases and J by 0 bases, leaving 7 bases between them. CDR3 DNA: TGCGCCAGCAGGGGTCCCAGCACAGATACGCAGTATTTT. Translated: CASRGPSTDTQYF.

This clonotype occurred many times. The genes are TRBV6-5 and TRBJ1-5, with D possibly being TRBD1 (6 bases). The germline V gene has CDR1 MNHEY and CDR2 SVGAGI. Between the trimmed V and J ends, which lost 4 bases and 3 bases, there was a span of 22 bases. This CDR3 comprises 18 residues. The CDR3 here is CASSSVQGSGGVNQPQHF. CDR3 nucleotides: TGTGCCAGCAGTTCAGTACAGGGATCCGGGGGTGTCAATCAGCCCCAGCATTTT.

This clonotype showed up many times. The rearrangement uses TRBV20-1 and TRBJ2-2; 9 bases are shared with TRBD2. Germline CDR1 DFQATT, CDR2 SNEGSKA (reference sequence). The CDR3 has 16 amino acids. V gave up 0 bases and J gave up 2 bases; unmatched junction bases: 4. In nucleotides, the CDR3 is TGCAGTGCTAGAGACCGGACTAGCGTTAACACCGGGGAGCTGTTTTTT. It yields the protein CSARDRTSVNTGELFF.

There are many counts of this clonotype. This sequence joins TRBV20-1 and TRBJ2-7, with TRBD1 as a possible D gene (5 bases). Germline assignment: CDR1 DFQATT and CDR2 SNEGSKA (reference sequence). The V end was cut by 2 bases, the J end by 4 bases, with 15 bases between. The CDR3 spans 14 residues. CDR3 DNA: TGCAGTGCTAGAACAGGCTCTACGAGGTACGAGCAGTACTTC. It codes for CSARTGSTRYEQYF.

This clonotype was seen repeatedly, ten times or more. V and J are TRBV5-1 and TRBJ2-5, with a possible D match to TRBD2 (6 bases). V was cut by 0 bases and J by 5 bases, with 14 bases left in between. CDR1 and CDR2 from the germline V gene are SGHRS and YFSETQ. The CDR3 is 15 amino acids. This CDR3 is CASSLGLVPMETQYF. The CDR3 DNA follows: TGCGCCAGCAGCTTGGGACTAGTACCGATGGAGACCCAGTACTTC.

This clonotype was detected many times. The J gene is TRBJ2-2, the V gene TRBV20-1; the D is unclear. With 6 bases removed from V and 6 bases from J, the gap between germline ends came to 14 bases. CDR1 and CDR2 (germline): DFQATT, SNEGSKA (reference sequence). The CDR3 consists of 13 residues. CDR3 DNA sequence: TGCAGTGCGCCCGCCGTGGGGTCCGGGGAGCTGTTTTTT. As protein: CSAPAVGSGELFF.

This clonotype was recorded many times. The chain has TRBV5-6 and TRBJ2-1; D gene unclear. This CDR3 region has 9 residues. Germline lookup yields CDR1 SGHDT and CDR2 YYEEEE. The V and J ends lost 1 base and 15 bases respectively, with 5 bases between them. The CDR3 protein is CASSLRRFF. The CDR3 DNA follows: TGTGCCAGCAGCTTGAGAAGGTTCTTC.

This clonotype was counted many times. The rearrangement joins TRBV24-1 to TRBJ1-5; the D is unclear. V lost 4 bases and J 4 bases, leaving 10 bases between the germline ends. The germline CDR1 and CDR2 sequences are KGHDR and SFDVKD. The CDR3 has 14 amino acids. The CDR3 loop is CATSDRWRNQPQHF. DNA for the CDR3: TGTGCCACCAGTGACCGCTGGAGGAATCAGCCCCAGCATTTT.

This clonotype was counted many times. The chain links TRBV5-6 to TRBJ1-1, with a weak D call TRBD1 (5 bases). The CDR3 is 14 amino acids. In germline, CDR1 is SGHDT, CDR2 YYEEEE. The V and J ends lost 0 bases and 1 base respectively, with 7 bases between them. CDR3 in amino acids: CASSLGQQNTEAFF. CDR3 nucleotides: TGTGCCAGCAGCTTGGGACAGCAGAACACTGAAGCTTTCTTT.

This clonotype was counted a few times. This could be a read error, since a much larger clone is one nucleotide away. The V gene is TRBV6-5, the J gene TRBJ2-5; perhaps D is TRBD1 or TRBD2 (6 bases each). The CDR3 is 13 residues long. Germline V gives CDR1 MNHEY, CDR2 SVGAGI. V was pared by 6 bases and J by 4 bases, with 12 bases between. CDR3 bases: TGTGCCAGCAGCCGCAAGGGGGGAGAGACCCAGTACTTC. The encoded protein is CASSRKGGETQYF.